The entry that follows covers one TCR beta chain sequence. This sample was taken from a study of identical twins. V dropped 4 bases and J dropped 5 bases, with 15 bases sitting between them. Germline V CDR1 and CDR2: ENHRY, SYGVKD. The CDR3 sequence is 14 residues long. A single record per CDR3 protein comes from TCRdb applying MiXCR to the 5' RACE reads. Here the sample spans some 760,000 distinct CDR3 sequences, roughly 18% being singletons. The same data also contributed to another study, on T cells expressing NK-cell markers.

The specimen was PBMCs. This sequence was found in a woman aged 18-29 years in good health. This rearrangement joins TRBV10-3 to TRBJ2-7; D is possibly TRBD1 (6 bases). The CDR3 spells CAISGIQGDHEQYF. DNA of the CDR3: TGTGCCATCAGTGGGATACAGGGAGACCACGAGCAGTACTTC.